These 23 T cell receptor beta chains share one sample of origin, sequenced in a study of cytomegalovirus exposure and HLA in healthy donors. It was with 60 Vbeta and 13 Jbeta primers that the PCR ran. Produced via immunoSEQ multiplex PCR; TCRdb's table is partial and in-frame only. The table has around 200,000 clones, roughly 80% seen once. The material sequenced was PBMCs. The receptors here all came from a female donor in good health and CMV-seronegative.

V is TRBV9 and J is TRBJ2-2, with D uncertain. V gave up 0 bases and J gave up 4 bases, with 19 bases separating them. CDR3 length equals 18 residues. Germline V lookup: CDR1 SGDLS, CDR2 YYNGEE. The CDR3 reads CASSVAPHRSQATGELFF. In nucleotides, the CDR3 is TGTGCCAGCAGCGTAGCCCCGCATCGATCCCAGGCCACCGGGGAGCTGTTTTTT.

The chain has TRBV5-6 and TRBJ2-1, with 9 positions matching TRBD2. The junction had 9 bases not matched to a gene; V was cut back by 4 bases and J by 4 bases. The germline gives CDR1 SGHDT, CDR2 YYEEEE. The CDR3 sequence is 16 residues long. In nucleotides, the CDR3 is TGTGCCAGCAGCCGATGGACTAGCGCCATTTACAATGAGCAGTTCTTC. It is translated as CASSRWTSAIYNEQFF.

J is TRBJ2-3 and V is TRBV7-9; 9 bases line up with TRBD1. Germline V lookup: CDR1 SEHNR, CDR2 FQNEAQ (reference sequence). The CDR3 runs 16 residues. J was trimmed by 3 bases and V by 2 bases; bases with no gene match: 6. CDR3 sequence: CASSLRTGGETDTQYF. CDR3 bases: TGTGCCAGCAGCTTACGAACAGGGGGCGAAACAGATACGCAGTATTTT.

This chain joins TRBV6-5 and TRBJ1-1, with 7 positions matching TRBD1. Trimming took 2 bases from V and 3 from J; bases not matched to a gene: 6. This CDR3 has 15 residues. CDR1 is MNHEY and CDR2 is SVGAGI in the germline V gene. The CDR3 nucleotides read TGTGCCAGCAGTTACAAGGGGGCAAGGTACACTGAAGCTTTCTTT. Its translation is CASSYKGARYTEAFF.

The chain carries TRBV7-2 and TRBJ1-1; a possible D gene is TRBD1 (5 bases). CDR3 size: 16 residues. Deletions cut 5 bases from V and 3 bases from J, with 19 bases between. Germline-derived CDR1 and CDR2 are SGHTA and FQGNSA. In nucleotides, the CDR3 is TGTGCCAGCAGCATGCGAAGGGGAGGTATGGACACTGAAGCTTTCTTT. Translation gives CASSMRRGGMDTEAFF.

The genes are TRBV7-2 and TRBJ2-7, with no clear D. Trimming removed 0 bases from V and 2 bases from J, with 8 bases in between. This CDR3 is built from 14 residues. Germline V lookup: CDR1 SGHTA, CDR2 FQGNSA. The CDR3 sequence is CASSLANSAYEQYF. CDR3 bases: TGTGCCAGCAGCTTAGCGAACAGTGCCTACGAGCAGTACTTC.

The rearrangement links TRBV5-4 to TRBJ2-7; TRBD2 aligns across 7 bases. This CDR3 spans 15 amino acids. CDR1 is SGHNT, CDR2 YYREEE, per germline (reference sequence). Unmatched junction bases numbered 13, after V lost 4 bases and J lost 6 bases. The CDR3 loop is CASSPEGLPGGEQYF. As DNA, the CDR3 is TGTGCCAGCAGCCCGGAGGGACTACCCGGGGGCGAGCAGTACTTC.

This chain links TRBV5-1 with TRBJ2-1; TRBD2 aligns across 10 bases. This CDR3 is 14 amino acids long. CDR1 is SGHRS and CDR2 is YFSETQ in the germline V gene. With V trimmed by 2 bases and J by 7 bases, 3 bases remained unmatched. CDR3 sequence reads: CASSFTSGINEQFF. The CDR3 DNA reads as TGCGCCAGCAGCTTCACTAGCGGGATAAATGAGCAGTTCTTC. The full variable domain, its missing parts supplied by reference TRBV5-1 and TRBJ2-1, is KAGVTQTPRYLIKTRGQQVTLSCSPISGHRSVSWYQQTPGQGLQFLFEYFSETQRNKGNFPGRFSGRQFSNSRSEMNVSTLELGDSALYLCASSFTSGINEQFFGPGTRLTVL.

This rearrangement joins TRBV19 to TRBJ1-5, with D possibly TRBD1 on 6 matching bases. The CDR3 is made up of 14 amino acids. CDR1 is LNHDA and CDR2 is SQIVND in the germline V gene (reference sequence). V was cut by 4 bases and J by 6 bases, with 13 bases left in between. The CDR3 DNA sequence: TGTGCCAGTAGTAGGGCGCAGGGGCCTCAGCCCCAGCATTTT. Amino acid sequence: CASSRAQGPQPQHF.

J is TRBJ2-7 and V is TRBV5-6; TRBD2 matches at 14 bases. Germline V gives CDR1 SGHDT, CDR2 YYEEEE. This CDR3 is built from 19 residues. The junction had 13 bases not matched to a gene; V was cut back by 5 bases and J by 0 bases. CDR3 nucleotides: TGTGCCAGCAGTACGGCGGGACTAGCGGGAGTAAGGGGCTCCTACGAGCAGTACTTC. Its translation: CASSTAGLAGVRGSYEQYF.

This clone was seen many times. The V call is TRBV5-6, the J call TRBJ1-6; a possible D gene is TRBD1 (5 bases). The CDR3 contains 15 residues. Trimming stripped 4 bases from V and 0 bases from J, with 8 bases between. From germline, CDR1 is SGHDT and CDR2 YYEEEE. The CDR3 loop reads CASSKDISYNSPLHF. CDR3 coding DNA: TGTGCCAGCAGCAAGGACATCTCCTATAATTCACCCCTCCACTTT.

This clone was seen once. One junction end does not reproduce the germline sequence, and a read error may be involved. This CDR3 is CASSRGGMNTGELFF. CDR3 in DNA: TGTGCTAGCAGCAGGGGGGGTATGAACACCGGGGAGCTGTTTTTT. The chain joins TRBV7-7 to TRBJ2-2, with D perhaps TRBD1 or TRBD2 (7 bases each). CDR1 and CDR2 from the germline V gene are SSHAT and FNYEAQ (reference sequence). This CDR3 comprises 15 residues.

The rearrangement joins TRBV5-4 to TRBJ2-7; 12 positions match TRBD1. CDR1 and CDR2 from the germline V gene are SGHNT and YYREEE (reference sequence). CDR3 length equals 16 residues. With 4 bases clipped from V and 7 bases from J, the junction kept 12 bases outside the gene matches. As DNA, the CDR3 is TGTGCCAGCAGCCCGGTGGGGGACAGGGGGCTTAATGAGCAGTACTTC. Residues: CASSPVGDRGLNEQYF.

The chain carries TRBV15 and TRBJ1-1; 7 nucleotides agree with TRBD1. This CDR3 region has 12 residues. Losses at the gene ends were 9 bases for V and 1 base for J; bases not matched to a gene: 2. CDR1 is LNHNV, CDR2 YYDKDF, per germline (reference sequence). CDR3 region: CATGQSNTEAFF. CDR3 sequence (DNA): TGTGCCACGGGACAGTCGAACACTGAAGCTTTCTTT.

The chain joins TRBV27 to TRBJ1-6; possible D gene TRBD1, 6 bases. CDR1 is MNHEY, CDR2 SMNVEV, per germline (reference sequence). The CDR3 is 14 residues long. V gave up 5 bases and J gave up 13 bases, with 18 bases separating them. This chain's CDR3 is CASSLTGRLAPLHF. Written as DNA, the CDR3 is TGTGCCAGCAGTCTAACAGGGCGTCTGGCGCCCCTCCACTTT.

This chain joins TRBV7-6 and TRBJ2-7; 8 bases fit TRBD2. With the DNA end fitting TRBJ2-5 better, the J assignment may be wrong. This CDR3 comprises 14 residues. The germline CDR1 and CDR2 sequences are SGHVS and FNYEAQ. This CDR3 is CASSPGLEGETQYF. The CDR3, as DNA: TGTGCCAGCAGCCCGGGACTAGAGGGTGAGACCCAGTACTTC.

The sample holds a few counts of this clone. This chain links TRBV5-1 with TRBJ1-1; 7 nucleotides match TRBD1. The germline V gene has CDR1 SGHRS and CDR2 YFSETQ. Trimming took 3 bases from V and 1 from J; bases not matched to a gene: 6. There are 15 residues in the CDR3. In DNA, the CDR3 is TGCGCCAGCAGCTCCGAGGGGACAGCGAACACTGAAGCTTTCTTT. Translation: CASSSEGTANTEAFF.

The chain is built from TRBV9 and TRBJ2-7, with TRBD1 matching 7 bases. The germline V gene encodes CDR1 SGDLS and CDR2 YYNGEE. The CDR3 is 15 residues long. With V trimmed by 3 bases and J by 9 bases, 15 bases remained unmatched. This CDR3 reads CASSGAPDRLSGQYF. CDR3 nucleotides: TGTGCCAGCAGCGGGGCCCCGGACAGGCTTTCTGGGCAGTACTTC.

The rearrangement uses TRBV11-2 and TRBJ2-2, with 9 bases that match TRBD1. From germline, CDR1 is SGHAT and CDR2 FQNNGV. The CDR3 loop spans 17 amino acids. V shed 5 bases and J 2 bases; nucleotides not matched to a gene: 9. CDR3: CASSEMGQGVNTGELFF. The CDR3, as DNA: TGTGCCAGCAGCGAAATGGGACAGGGTGTTAACACCGGGGAGCTGTTTTTT.

J is TRBJ2-5 and V is TRBV30; 8 bases line up with TRBD1. Per the germline V gene, CDR1 is GTSNPN and CDR2 is SVGIG (reference sequence). V dropped 4 bases and J dropped 6; count of bases not matched to a gene: 4. This CDR3 spans 12 amino acids. CDR3 sequence: CAWTGGGKTQYF. The CDR3 region has the DNA TGTGCCTGGACAGGGGGCGGGAAGACCCAGTACTTC.

In DNA form, the CDR3 reads TGTGCCAGCAGTTTAGGGGGAGGTGCGCCCTACGAGCAGTACTTC. This translates into CASSLGGGAPYEQYF. J is TRBJ2-7 and V is TRBV28, with TRBD2 as a possible D gene (6 bases). Germline lookup yields CDR1 MDHEN and CDR2 SYDVKM. V was shortened by 2 bases and J by 2 bases, with 13 bases between the two germline ends. CDR3 length: 15 amino acids.

This chain uses TRBV5-1 with TRBJ2-4; 10 bases fit TRBD2. The CDR3 has 16 amino acids. Germline V gene data show CDR1 as SGHRS and CDR2 as YFSETQ. V was clipped by 4 bases and J by 4 bases; unmatched bases: 8. CDR3 loop: CASSMLWTSGKNIQYF. The CDR3 DNA follows: TGCGCCAGCAGCATGCTTTGGACTAGCGGTAAAAACATTCAGTACTTC.

The chain is built from TRBV12-2 and TRBJ2-7; whether TRBD2, the table's D call, matches the DNA was not checked. TRBV12-2 is an annotated pseudogene. The CDR3 runs to 15 residues. The CDR3 is CASRLGAGGPYEQYF. The DNA of the CDR3 is TGTGCAAGTCGCTTAGGGGCGGGAGGGCCCTACGAGCAGTACTTC.